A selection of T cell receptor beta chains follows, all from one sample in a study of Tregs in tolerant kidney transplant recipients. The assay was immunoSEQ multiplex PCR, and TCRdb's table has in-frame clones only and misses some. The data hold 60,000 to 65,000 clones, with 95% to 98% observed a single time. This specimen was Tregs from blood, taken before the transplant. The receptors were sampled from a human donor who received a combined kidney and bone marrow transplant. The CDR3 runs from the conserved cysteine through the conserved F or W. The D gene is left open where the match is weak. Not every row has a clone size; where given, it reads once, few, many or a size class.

CDR3 DNA: TGTGCCAGCAGCTCGGGACTAAAATACGAGCAGTACTTC
CDR3 protein: CASSSGLKYEQYF
clone size: -
V gene: TRBV7-2
CDR3 length: 13
J gene: TRBJ2-7
D gene: TRBD2

CDR3 DNA: TGTGCCAGCAGTTACAACAGGGATTATGGCTACACCTTC
CDR3 protein: CASSYNRDYGYTF
clone size: -
V gene: TRBV6-5
CDR3 length: 13
J gene: TRBJ1-2
D gene: -

CDR3 DNA: TGCGCCAGCAGCTGGTTAACAGGGGGCAGCTATGGCTACACCTTC
CDR3 protein: CASSWLTGGSYGYTF
clone size: -
V gene: TRBV5-1
CDR3 length: 15
J gene: TRBJ1-2
D gene: TRBD1

CDR3 DNA: TGTGCCAGTAGTATAACAGTCTCTGGAAACACCATATATTTT
CDR3 protein: CASSITVSGNTIYF
clone size: once
V gene: TRBV19
CDR3 length: 14
J gene: TRBJ1-3
D gene: -

CDR3 DNA: TGTGCCACCAGCAGAGGCGGGAGCTCAGAGACCCAGTACTTC
CDR3 protein: CATSRGGSSETQYF
clone size: -
V gene: TRBV15
CDR3 length: 14
J gene: TRBJ2-5
D gene: TRBD2

CDR3 DNA: TGTGCCAGCAGCGTAGATCCTTCTAGCGGTGAGCAGTTCTTC
CDR3 protein: CASSVDPSSGEQFF
clone size: -
V gene: TRBV9
CDR3 length: 14
J gene: TRBJ2-1
D gene: TRBD2

CDR3 DNA: TGTGCCAGCAGTTTACGGATAGCGGGAGGGTACAATGAGCAGTTCTTC
CDR3 protein: CASSLRIAGGYNEQFF
clone size: few
V gene: TRBV27
CDR3 length: 16
J gene: TRBJ2-1
D gene: TRBD2

CDR3 DNA: TGCGCCAGCAGCTTGGGATGGGGCGGGGATCAGCCCCAGCATTTT
CDR3 protein: CASSLGWGGDQPQHF
clone size: -
V gene: TRBV5-1
CDR3 length: 15
J gene: TRBJ1-5
D gene: -

CDR3 DNA: TGTGCCAGCAGCGCGAGCGGGGATTCCTACAATGAGCAGTTCTTC
CDR3 protein: CASSASGDSYNEQFF
clone size: -
V gene: TRBV9
CDR3 length: 15
J gene: TRBJ2-1
D gene: TRBD2

CDR3 DNA: TGTGCCAGCAGTCCTAACAGGGGAGTCTCCAGCACAGATACGCAGTATTTT
CDR3 protein: CASSPNRGVSSTDTQYF
clone size: few
V gene: TRBV7-9
CDR3 length: 17
J gene: TRBJ2-3
D gene: TRBD1

CDR3 DNA: TGTGCCAGCAGCTTAGACATTTTGAACACTGAAGCTTTCTTT
CDR3 protein: CASSLDILNTEAFF
clone size: -
V gene: TRBV11-1
CDR3 length: 14
J gene: TRBJ1-1
D gene: -

CDR3 DNA: TGCGCCAGCAGCAAGAGACAGGGATCTTCGGAAAAACTGTTTTTT
CDR3 protein: CASSKRQGSSEKLFF
clone size: -
V gene: TRBV5-1
CDR3 length: 15
J gene: TRBJ1-4
D gene: TRBD1

CDR3 DNA: TGTGCCAGTAGTAAACAGGGGGCGCGGAACACTGAAGCTTTCTTT
CDR3 protein: CASSKQGARNTEAFF
clone size: -
V gene: TRBV19
CDR3 length: 15
J gene: TRBJ1-1
D gene: TRBD1

CDR3 DNA: TGTGCCAGCAGCTTAGTGGGTAGAGTCTTACTATCGTCGGGGGAGCTGTTTTTT
CDR3 protein: CASSLVGRVLLSSGELFF
clone size: -
V gene: TRBV7-8
CDR3 length: 18
J gene: TRBJ2-2
D gene: -

CDR3 DNA: TGTGCCAGTAGGACCGGACAGGGGGTGAATTTCTTT
CDR3 protein: CASRTGQGVNFF
clone size: -
V gene: TRBV19
CDR3 length: 12
J gene: TRBJ1-1
D gene: TRBD1

CDR3 DNA: TGTGCCAGCAGTCTGCTGGGACTAGCGGGGACAGGCACAGATACGCAGTATTTT
CDR3 protein: CASSLLGLAGTGTDTQYF
clone size: -
V gene: TRBV27
CDR3 length: 18
J gene: TRBJ2-3
D gene: TRBD2

CDR3 DNA: TGTGCCTGGAGGGTCCGGGACAGGTACACTGAAGCTTTCTTT
CDR3 protein: CAWRVRDRYTEAFF
clone size: -
V gene: TRBV30
CDR3 length: 14
J gene: TRBJ1-1
D gene: TRBD1

CDR3 DNA: TGTGCCAGCCACACACGCTCCTATAATTCACCCCTCCACTTT
CDR3 protein: CASHTRSYNSPLHF
clone size: -
V gene: TRBV6-5
CDR3 length: 14
J gene: TRBJ1-6
D gene: -

CDR3 DNA: TGTGCCAGTAGCCGACAGGCGGCTAGTCGATTCGGCAATGAGCAGTTCTTC
CDR3 protein: CASSRQAASRFGNEQFF
clone size: -
V gene: TRBV19
CDR3 length: 17
J gene: TRBJ2-1
D gene: -

CDR3 DNA: TGTGCCAGTAGTCCGATTACAGGGTTTGGCGAGCAGTACTTC
CDR3 protein: CASSPITGFGEQYF
clone size: -
V gene: TRBV19
CDR3 length: 14
J gene: TRBJ2-7
D gene: -

CDR3 DNA: TGCGCCAGCAGCACCGGGACTAGCAGCACGCAGTATTTT
CDR3 protein: CASSTGTSSTQYF
clone size: once
V gene: TRBV5-1
CDR3 length: 13
J gene: TRBJ2-3
D gene: TRBD2

CDR3 DNA: TGTGCCAGCTCCCGGGACACTAACAATGAGCAGTTCTTC
CDR3 protein: CASSRDTNNEQFF
clone size: -
V gene: TRBV18
CDR3 length: 13
J gene: TRBJ2-1
D gene: -

CDR3 DNA: TGTGCCAGCTCACTAGAGTGGGGGGTTGCCACAGATACGCAGTATTTT
CDR3 protein: CASSLEWGVATDTQYF
clone size: -
V gene: TRBV18
CDR3 length: 16
J gene: TRBJ2-3
D gene: -

CDR3 DNA: TGTGCCAGCAGTCGACACAGGGCGAGCGAGCAGTACTTC
CDR3 protein: CASSRHRASEQYF
clone size: -
V gene: TRBV6-5
CDR3 length: 13
J gene: TRBJ2-7
D gene: -

CDR3 DNA: TGCGCCAGCAGCTTGCGGTTAGGAAGGCAGGGTATTTCAGATACGCAGTATTTT
CDR3 protein: CASSLRLGRQGISDTQYF
clone size: -
V gene: TRBV5-1
CDR3 length: 18
J gene: TRBJ2-3
D gene: -

CDR3 DNA: TGCAGTGCTAGAGATCCTATCGAGCAGTACTTC
CDR3 protein: CSARDPIEQYF
clone size: -
V gene: TRBV20-1
CDR3 length: 11
J gene: TRBJ2-7
D gene: -

CDR3 DNA: TGTGCCAGCAGCTTAGGGGGAGGACAGGGGGTAATCGACGAGCAGTACTTC
CDR3 protein: CASSLGGGQGVIDEQYF
clone size: -
V gene: TRBV7-2
CDR3 length: 17
J gene: TRBJ2-7
D gene: TRBD1

CDR3 DNA: TGCAGCGTTGAAGGGACTAGCGAGGGAAGAGATACGCAGTATTTT
CDR3 protein: CSVEGTSEGRDTQYF
clone size: -
V gene: TRBV29-1
CDR3 length: 15
J gene: TRBJ2-3
D gene: TRBD2

CDR3 DNA: TGTGCCAGCAGCTTTATCGCGGGAGGGTATAATGAGCAGTTCTTC
CDR3 protein: CASSFIAGGYNEQFF
clone size: -
V gene: TRBV7-2
CDR3 length: 15
J gene: TRBJ2-1
D gene: TRBD2

CDR3 DNA: TGTGCCAGCAGTAAAAGGTTGGACAGGGGGCGGAAGGGCTATGGCTACACCTTC
CDR3 protein: CASSKRLDRGRKGYGYTF
clone size: -
V gene: TRBV9
CDR3 length: 18
J gene: TRBJ1-2
D gene: TRBD1

CDR3 DNA: TGCGCCAGCAGTTTCGAGGGCTCTGGAAACACCATATATTTT
CDR3 protein: CASSFEGSGNTIYF
clone size: -
V gene: TRBV5-1
CDR3 length: 14
J gene: TRBJ1-3
D gene: -

CDR3 DNA: TGCGCCAGCAGCCTGTCCGGGGGGAACTACAATGAGCAGTTCTTC
CDR3 protein: CASSLSGGNYNEQFF
clone size: once
V gene: TRBV4-1
CDR3 length: 15
J gene: TRBJ2-1
D gene: TRBD2

CDR3 DNA: TGTGCCAGCGGACAGGGAGAGACCCAGTACTTC
CDR3 protein: CASGQGETQYF
clone size: -
V gene: TRBV2
CDR3 length: 11
J gene: TRBJ2-5
D gene: TRBD1

CDR3 DNA: TGCGCCAGCAGCTTGGGCAATCTATATGGCTACACCTTC
CDR3 protein: CASSLGNLYGYTF
clone size: -
V gene: TRBV5-1
CDR3 length: 13
J gene: TRBJ1-2
D gene: -

CDR3 DNA: TGTGCCAGCTCACTTACGGGACAGGGAAGTACCTACGAGCAGTACTTC
CDR3 protein: CASSLTGQGSTYEQYF
clone size: -
V gene: TRBV18
CDR3 length: 16
J gene: TRBJ2-7
D gene: TRBD1

CDR3 DNA: TGTGCCAGCAGCTTAAGTCCAGTGAACACTGAAGCTTTCTTT
CDR3 protein: CASSLSPVNTEAFF
clone size: once
V gene: TRBV7-3
CDR3 length: 14
J gene: TRBJ1-1
D gene: -

CDR3 DNA: TGCGCCAGCAGCCAGGACAGAATCACCATATATTTT
CDR3 protein: CASSQDRITIYF
clone size: once
V gene: TRBV4-3
CDR3 length: 12
J gene: TRBJ1-3
D gene: -

CDR3 DNA: TGTGCCAGCAGTTCCCACCCACCGTACAGCGAGCAGTACTTC
CDR3 protein: CASSSHPPYSEQYF
clone size: -
V gene: TRBV27
CDR3 length: 14
J gene: TRBJ2-7
D gene: -

CDR3 DNA: TGTGCCAGCAGCCGAGACTACGAGCAGTACTTC
CDR3 protein: CASSRDYEQYF
clone size: -
V gene: TRBV7-9
CDR3 length: 11
J gene: TRBJ2-7
D gene: -

CDR3 DNA: TGTGCCAGCAGCGCTGAACGGGACAGGGCCTTAGAGCAGTACTTC
CDR3 protein: CASSAERDRALEQYF
clone size: few
V gene: TRBV11-2
CDR3 length: 15
J gene: TRBJ2-7
D gene: TRBD1

CDR3 DNA: TGCAGCGTTGACCCGGGGACAGTCGGCGGAGAGACCCAGTACTTC
CDR3 protein: CSVDPGTVGGETQYF
clone size: -
V gene: TRBV29-1
CDR3 length: 15
J gene: TRBJ2-5
D gene: TRBD1

CDR3 DNA: TGTGCCTGGAGTGCCCCGGGACAGAGGGCTGAAGCTTTCTTT
CDR3 protein: CAWSAPGQRAEAFF
clone size: -
V gene: TRBV30
CDR3 length: 14
J gene: TRBJ1-1
D gene: TRBD1

CDR3 DNA: TGCAGCGCAAGGCGTTGGGGGGGTAGGTCCCAAGTGGATGGCTACACCTTC
CDR3 protein: CSARRWGGRSQVDGYTF
clone size: once
V gene: TRBV29-1
CDR3 length: 17
J gene: TRBJ1-2
D gene: -

CDR3 DNA: TGCGCCAGCTCGCGGCTTCTAGCTCAAAACACCGGGGAGCTGTTTTTT
CDR3 protein: CASSRLLAQNTGELFF
clone size: -
V gene: TRBV5-1
CDR3 length: 16
J gene: TRBJ2-2
D gene: -

CDR3 DNA: TGTGCCAGCACCCTGGCGGGGGGGACGATTCCGAACTATGGCTACACCTTC
CDR3 protein: CASTLAGGTIPNYGYTF
clone size: -
V gene: TRBV7-2
CDR3 length: 17
J gene: TRBJ1-2
D gene: -

CDR3 DNA: TGTGCCAGCAGCTCTACCCTCGGGTACGAGCAGTACTTC
CDR3 protein: CASSSTLGYEQYF
clone size: -
V gene: TRBV11-3
CDR3 length: 13
J gene: TRBJ2-7
D gene: -

CDR3 DNA: TGCGCCAGCAGCTCGGGACAGGCTGATGGCTACACCTTC
CDR3 protein: CASSSGQADGYTF
clone size: -
V gene: TRBV5-1
CDR3 length: 13
J gene: TRBJ1-2
D gene: TRBD1

CDR3 DNA: TGTGCCAGCAGTTTACTCGGGACAGGGGCCTACGAGCAGTACTTC
CDR3 protein: CASSLLGTGAYEQYF
clone size: -
V gene: TRBV27
CDR3 length: 15
J gene: TRBJ2-7
D gene: TRBD1

CDR3 DNA: TGTGCCAGCAGCTTCTTAGCGGGGTTGAACACTGAAGCTTTCTTT
CDR3 protein: CASSFLAGLNTEAFF
clone size: -
V gene: TRBV7-2
CDR3 length: 15
J gene: TRBJ1-1
D gene: -